Listed below are T cell receptor beta chains from one sample, sequenced in a study of OX40 agonist ivuxolimab in advanced cancers. Profiled with immunoSEQ multiplex PCR; TCRdb holds only in-frame clones, not every one. The sample shows tens of thousands of clones, approximately 79% of them seen only once. The source was CD4+ or CD8+ T cells sorted from blood, collected in a trial of the OX40 agonist ivuxolimab. These receptors were obtained from an adult with an advanced solid tumor such as melanoma, head and neck, liver or kidney cancer. Both conserved end residues are part of each CDR3. The D gene is left open where the match is weak. Not all rows give a size; the values are once, few, many and, for expanded clones, a class.

- | TRBJ2-5 | - | TRBV7-6 | TGTGCCAGCAGCTTTCGAGAGACCCAGTACTTC | CASSFRETQYF
- | TRBJ2-3 | - | TRBV4-3 | TGCGCCAGCAGCCTACAATACGGGAGAACAGATACGCAGTATTTT | CASSLQYGRTDTQYF
- | TRBJ2-7 | - | TRBV4-3 | TGCGCCAGCAGCCTCCGGGGGAGCTACGAGCAGTACTTC | CASSLRGSYEQYF
- | TRBJ2-5 | TRBD2 | TRBV15 | TGTGCCACCAGCAGAGTGGGGGGGGAGCAAGAGACCCAGTACTTC | CATSRVGGEQETQYF
- | TRBJ2-1 | - | TRBV7-2 | TGTGCCAGCAGCTCTTGGGACTTTCTCGACGCCTACAATGAGCAGTTCTTC | CASSSWDFLDAYNEQFF
- | TRBJ2-3 | - | TRBV27 | TGTGCCAGCAGTCCGTCAGGGGATTTCACAGATACGCAGTATTTT | CASSPSGDFTDTQYF
few | TRBJ1-2 | TRBD1 | TRBV6-4 | TGTGCCAGCCGAACGACAGGGGAGGGCTATGGCTACACCTTC | CASRTTGEGYGYTF
- | TRBJ2-1 | - | TRBV19 | TGTGCCAGTAGTAGGGCGGTCTCCTACAATGAGCAGTTCTTC | CASSRAVSYNEQFF
- | TRBJ2-4 | - | TRBV7-2 | TGTGCCAGCAGCTTGTTAGTGGGGGGAAACATTCAGTACTTC | CASSLLVGGNIQYF
- | TRBJ1-1 | - | TRBV7-9 | TGTGCCAGCAGCTTGACAGGTTTTGAAGCTTTCTTT | CASSLTGFEAFF
few | TRBJ1-2 | - | TRBV11-1 | TGTGCCAGCAGCCCGGAGACAGGTTCTAACTATGGCTACACCTTC | CASSPETGSNYGYTF
- | TRBJ2-1 | TRBD2 | TRBV6-5 | TGTGCCAGCACGAGGGACGGGGGGTACAATGAGCAGTTCTTC | CASTRDGGYNEQFF
few | TRBJ1-2 | TRBD1 | TRBV6-5 | TGTGCCAGCGCCTGGGACAGGGGGACCCCGAGGTACACCTTC | CASAWDRGTPRYTF
once | TRBJ1-1 | - | TRBV29-1 | TGCAGCGTCGCGTCCACTATGAACACTGAAGCTTTCTTT | CSVASTMNTEAFF
few | TRBJ2-1 | TRBD2 | TRBV2 | TGTGCCACCCAGGGACTAGCGGGAGTTGGAGAGCAGTTCTTC | CATQGLAGVGEQFF
- | TRBJ2-5 | TRBD2 | TRBV18 | TGTGCCAGCTCACCAACGCGGGAGACTGGGACCCAGTACTTC | CASSPTRETGTQYF
- | TRBJ1-1 | - | TRBV5-1 | TGCGCCAGCAGCCCCCGCCCCGCAGGTAGCATGAACACTGAAGCTTTCTTT | CASSPRPAGSMNTEAFF
once | TRBJ2-7 | - | TRBV5-4 | TGTGCCAGCAGCCCAGCCACTACTCGCACCTACGAGCAGTACTTC | CASSPATTRTYEQYF
few | TRBJ2-3 | TRBD2 | TRBV7-6 | TGTGCCAGCAGCTCCCGGACTAGTAGGGGTACGCAGTATTTT | CASSSRTSRGTQYF
- | TRBJ2-7 | - | TRBV7-9 | TGTGCCAGCCAATCGGGCACCTACGAGCAGTACTTC | CASQSGTYEQYF
once | TRBJ2-3 | TRBD2 | TRBV5-1 | TGCGCCAGCAGCTTCAGCGGGAGGGGAGGGGGAGATACGCAGTATTTT | CASSFSGRGGGDTQYF
- | TRBJ2-2 | TRBD2 | TRBV27 | TGTGCCAGCAGTTTTCTAGCGGGAAACACCGGGGAGCTGTTTTTT | CASSFLAGNTGELFF
- | TRBJ2-7 | TRBD2 | TRBV4-3 | TGCGCCAGCAGCCAATCCGGACTAGCGTCCTACGAGCAGTACTTC | CASSQSGLASYEQYF
- | TRBJ1-1 | - | TRBV9 | TGTGCCAGCAGCGTAGGGGTAGACACTGAAGCTTTCTTT | CASSVGVDTEAFF
once | TRBJ2-7 | TRBD1 | TRBV29-1 | TGCAGCGTAAGGACAGGGGGTTTCTACGAGCAGTACTTC | CSVRTGGFYEQYF
once | TRBJ2-7 | TRBD2 | TRBV18 | TGTGCCAGCTCACCACTGGGACTAGCGGGAGGCAACGAGCAGTACTTC | CASSPLGLAGGNEQYF
- | TRBJ2-1 | TRBD2 | TRBV6-5 | TGTGCCAGCAGCCAATGGACTAGCGGGAATTCTGAGCAGTTCTTC | CASSQWTSGNSEQFF
once | TRBJ2-3 | TRBD2 | TRBV30 | TGTGCCTGGAGTGTTCGGGGGGTTGATACGCAGTATTTT | CAWSVRGVDTQYF
- | TRBJ2-7 | TRBD2 | TRBV5-4 | TGTGCCAGCAGCTCGGGGTTAGCGGGAGGCGCCTACGAGCAGTACTTC | CASSSGLAGGAYEQYF
- | TRBJ2-1 | TRBD2 | TRBV19 | TGTGCCAGTAGTGCGCCGGGACTAGCGCGATACAATGAGCAGTTCTTC | CASSAPGLARYNEQFF
- | TRBJ1-1 | - | TRBV18 | TGTGCCAGCTCACCGGCGGCAGGGCAGAACACTGAAGCTTTCTTT | CASSPAAGQNTEAFF
- | TRBJ2-1 | TRBD1 | TRBV11-2 | TGTGCCAGCACGACAGGGGGCAGGTGGAATGAGCAGTTCTTC | CASTTGGRWNEQFF
- | TRBJ2-1 | - | TRBV11-2 | TGTGCCAGCAGCTTAGTGTTGGGTAATGGGTTGTTCTTC | CASSLVLGNGLFF
few | TRBJ2-5 | - | TRBV7-2 | TGTGCCAGCAGCCCTTCGAAAGAGACCCAGTACTTC | CASSPSKETQYF
- | TRBJ2-1 | TRBD2 | TRBV5-1 | TGCGCCAGCTCTCGGGGAGGGCGCGAGCAGTTCTTC | CASSRGGREQFF
- | TRBJ1-6 | TRBD1 | TRBV9 | TGTGCCAGCAGCGCGTCTACAGGGGGGAATTCACCCCTCCACTTT | CASSASTGGNSPLHF
- | TRBJ2-5 | TRBD2 | TRBV11-2 | TGTGCCAGCAGCTTAGAACTAGCGGGAGCGCAAGAGACCCAGTACTTC | CASSLELAGAQETQYF
- | TRBJ2-7 | TRBD1 | TRBV7-9 | TGTGCCAGCAGCTTAGCGACAGGGGAATTCTCCTACGAGCAGTACTTC | CASSLATGEFSYEQYF
- | TRBJ1-2 | - | TRBV10-3 | TGTGCCATCAGTGAGTCGGGAACAGAGAACTATGGCTACACCTTC | CAISESGTENYGYTF
- | TRBJ1-5 | - | TRBV7-2 | TGTGCCAGCAGCTTATGGGACCCTAATCAGCCCCAGCATTTT | CASSLWDPNQPQHF
few | TRBJ2-1 | - | TRBV5-1 | TGCGCCAGCAGCTTGGGGACTAGGGGGCTCGAGCAGTTCTTC | CASSLGTRGLEQFF
- | TRBJ2-7 | - | TRBV30 | TGTGCCTCCAGGCCACGGTCGTACTTC | CASRPRSYF
- | TRBJ2-7 | TRBD2 | TRBV10-3 | TGTGCCATCAGTGAGGGCGGAGGGGAGGGGCGCGAGCAGTACTTC | CAISEGGGEGREQYF
- | TRBJ1-4 | - | TRBV7-6 | TGTGCCAGCAGCTTAGATGCAGGGACTCTTTTTTTT | CASSLDAGTLFF
- | TRBJ2-1 | - | TRBV29-1 | TGCAGCGCCAAGGCGGCGCGGGATCGGGATGAGCAGTTCTTC | CSAKAARDRDEQFF
- | TRBJ2-2 | TRBD2 | TRBV5-4 | TGTGCCAGCAGCTTTTGGCTAGCGGCTACCGGGGAGCTGTTTTTT | CASSFWLAATGELFF
- | TRBJ2-2 | - | TRBV9 | TGTGCCAGCAGCGTAGGAACCGGGGAGCTGTTTTTT | CASSVGTGELFF
- | TRBJ1-4 | - | TRBV11-2 | TGTGCCAGCAGCTTACTTTCCCTAGGGTTTGAAAAACTGTTTTTT | CASSLLSLGFEKLFF
- | TRBJ2-7 | TRBD2 | TRBV11-3 | TGTGCCAGCAGCTTAAGCGGGGTGAACGAGCAGTACTTC | CASSLSGVNEQYF
- | TRBJ2-7 | - | TRBV27 | TGTGCCAGCAGCCTGAGGGTGGTAGGCGGCTACGAGCAGTACTTC | CASSLRVVGGYEQYF
once | TRBJ1-1 | - | TRBV27 | TGTGCCAGCAGGGGGGGCAGCGTTAACACTGAAGCTTTCTTT | CASRGGSVNTEAFF
- | TRBJ1-2 | - | TRBV11-2 | TGTGCCAGCAGCACGGACCCGCAATATGGCTACACCTTC | CASSTDPQYGYTF